These 7 T cell receptor beta chains were sequenced from one sample in a study of shared clonotypes between healthy human individuals. Measured with immunoSEQ multiplex PCR; TCRdb has only the in-frame clones, and not every one. Of under 1,100,000 clones in the sample, around 74% are singletons; the top ten hold approximately 1.5%. The sequencing input was memory CD4+ T cells sorted from blood. Subset here: CD45RA-negative fraction. The source of these receptors is a young man in good health.

This sequence joins TRBV7-2 and TRBJ2-1; 12 positions match TRBD2. This CDR3 has 16 residues. Unmatched junction bases numbered 6, after V lost 5 bases and J lost 4 bases. Germline values: CDR1 SGHTA, CDR2 FQGNSA. In nucleotides, the CDR3 is TGTGCCAGCAGCCCCTCCCTAGCGGGAGGGTACAATGAGCAGTTCTTC. Residues: CASSPSLAGGYNEQFF.

The J gene is TRBJ2-5, the V gene TRBV14; 9 nucleotides align to TRBD2. V lost 1 base and J lost 5; bases outside the gene matches: 5. The CDR3 is made up of 15 amino acids. Germline lookup yields CDR1 SGHDN and CDR2 FVKESK. As DNA, the CDR3 is TGTGCCAGCAGCCAAGGGACTAGCGAAGGGGAGACCCAGTACTTC. This sequence encodes CASSQGTSEGETQYF. The full variable domain, with the rest looked up from reference TRBV14 and TRBJ2-5, is EAGVTQFPSHSVIEKGQTVTLRCDPISGHDNLYWYRRVMGKEIKFLLHFVKESKQDESGMPNNRFLAERTGGTYSTLKVQPAELEDSGVYFCASSQGTSEGETQYFGPGTRLLVL.

The V call is TRBV6-1, the J call TRBJ2-7; D perhaps matches TRBD1 (6 bases). The V end was cut by 2 bases, the J end by 4 bases, with 12 bases between. Per the germline V gene, CDR1 is MNHNS and CDR2 is SASEGT. The CDR3 extends over 14 amino acids. CDR3 sequence (DNA): TGTGCCAGCAGTGAATATTACAGGGTATACGAGCAGTACTTC. As protein: CASSEYYRVYEQYF.

The chain recombines TRBV6-1 with TRBJ2-4; 9 bases match TRBD1. Germline trimming cut 0 bases from V and 4 bases from J; bases unmatched to any gene: 10. The CDR3 length is 18 residues. The V gene's germline CDR1 is MNHNS and CDR2 SASEGT. CDR3 region: CASSEALIGQGKKNIQYF. CDR3 DNA: TGTGCCAGCAGTGAAGCTTTAATCGGACAGGGGAAAAAAAACATTCAGTACTTC.

The chain recombines TRBV18 with TRBJ2-7; a possible D gene is TRBD2 (6 bases). The germline V gene encodes CDR1 KGHSH and CDR2 LQKENI. V lost 3 bases to trimming and J lost 3 bases, with 15 bases between them. This CDR3 is 15 amino acids long. Written as DNA, the CDR3 is TGTGCCAGCTCACCCATGGAGCGGGCCGGCTACGAGCAGTACTTC. Translating it yields CASSPMERAGYEQYF. Drawing the rest from reference TRBV18 and TRBJ2-7, the complete variable domain is NAGVMQNPRHLVRRRGQEARLRCSPMKGHSHVYWYRQLPEEGLKFMVYLQKENIIDESGMPKERFSAEFPKEGPSILRIQQVVRGDSAAYFCASSPMERAGYEQYFGPGTRLTVT.

This clone was detected only a few times. This chain joins TRBV5-1 and TRBJ1-2, with D possibly TRBD1 on 6 matching bases. Trimming stripped 0 bases from V and 5 bases from J, with 11 bases between. The CDR3 runs 14 residues. Germline V lookup: CDR1 SGHRS, CDR2 YFSETQ. DNA for the CDR3: TGCGCCAGCAGCTTGGGACAGGAATCTTATGGCTACACCTTC. Translation: CASSLGQESYGYTF.

This clone has a handful of counts. The gene calls are TRBV6-1 and TRBJ2-7, with 7 bases aligning to TRBD2. The CDR3 has 11 residues. Germline values: CDR1 MNHNS, CDR2 SASEGT. The V segment lost 7 bases and the J segment 3 bases; nucleotides outside the gene matches: 0. CDR3 in DNA: TGTGCCAGCAAGCGGGACTACGAGCAGTACTTC. Its protein product is CASKRDYEQYF.